The subject of this entry is one TCR beta chain. This record comes from a study of blood T cell repertoires in COVID-19. The V and J ends lost 6 bases and 4 bases, in that order; junction bases with no gene match: 8. This CDR3 region has 14 residues. CDR1 and CDR2 (germline): LNHDA, SQIVND (reference sequence). Produced via immunoSEQ multiplex PCR; TCRdb's table is partial and in-frame only. The data hold 200,000 to 250,000 clones, with over 75% observed a single time. The sequenced sample consisted of peripheral blood. The receptor comes from a woman in her seventies with COVID-19, enrolled during active disease. The rearrangement joins TRBV19 to TRBJ1-2, with 7 positions matching TRBD1. This CDR3 is CASRERGPSYGYTF. The CDR3, as DNA: TGTGCCAGTAGAGAGAGGGGGCCGAGCTATGGCTACACCTTC.